One TCR beta chain is described in this entry. Its specificity is unknown. In germline, CDR1 is LNHNV, CDR2 YYDKDF (reference sequence). V lost 8 bases and J lost 2, with 19 bases in between. This CDR3 has 16 amino acids. TCRdb keeps only in-frame clones here, not all; method: immunoSEQ multiplex PCR. The sample yields some 110,000 clones, approximately 90% seen once. The sample belongs to a study of T cell responses to AZD1222 COVID-19 vaccine. Findings and limits, study-wide: Recipients of two AZD1222 doses showed rising Spike-specific TCR breadth and depth.

The receptor comes from an adult who received the AZD1222 COVID-19 vaccine. This specimen was peripheral blood, taken 28 days after the second AZD1222 dose. The V and J genes are TRBV15 and TRBJ1-3; tentatively, D is TRBD1 (5 bases). The chain's CDR3 is CATGFPGRRAGNTIYF. The DNA for the CDR3 is TGTGCCACCGGGTTTCCGGGGCGAAGGGCTGGAAACACCATATATTTT.